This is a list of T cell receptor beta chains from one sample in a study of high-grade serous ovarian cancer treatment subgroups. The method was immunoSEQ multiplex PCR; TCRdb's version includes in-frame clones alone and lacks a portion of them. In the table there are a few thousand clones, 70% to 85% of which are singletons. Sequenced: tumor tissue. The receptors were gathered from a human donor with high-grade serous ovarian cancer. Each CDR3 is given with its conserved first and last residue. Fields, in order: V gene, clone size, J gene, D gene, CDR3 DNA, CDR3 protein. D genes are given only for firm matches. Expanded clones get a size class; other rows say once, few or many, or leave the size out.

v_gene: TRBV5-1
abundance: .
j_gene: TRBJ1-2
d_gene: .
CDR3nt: TGCGCCAGCAGCTCCGGACTACTGGACCCTCACTATGGCTACACCTTC
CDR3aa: CASSSGLLDPHYGYTF

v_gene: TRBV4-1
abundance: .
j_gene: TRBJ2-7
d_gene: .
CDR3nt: TGCGCCAGCAGCCAGCACGCTTCCTCCTACGAGCAGTACTTC
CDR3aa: CASSQHASSYEQYF

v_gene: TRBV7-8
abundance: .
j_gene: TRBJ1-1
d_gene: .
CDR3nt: TGTGCCAGCAGCTTACAGGTGAACACTGAAGCTTTCTTT
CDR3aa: CASSLQVNTEAFF

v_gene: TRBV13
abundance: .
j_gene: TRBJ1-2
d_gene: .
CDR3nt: TGTGCCAGCACGGGGTCTACTAACTATGGCTACACCTTC
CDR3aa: CASTGSTNYGYTF

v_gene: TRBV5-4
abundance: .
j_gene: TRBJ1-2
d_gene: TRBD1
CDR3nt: TGTGCCAGCAGCTTGGACAGGGGCTACTATGGCTACACCTTC
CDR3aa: CASSLDRGYYGYTF

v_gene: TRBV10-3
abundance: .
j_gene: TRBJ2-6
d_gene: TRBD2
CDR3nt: TGTGCCATCAGTGAGTTAGCGGGGGGCTTCCCGTCTGGGGCCAACGTCCTGACTTTC
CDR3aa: CAISELAGGFPSGANVLTF

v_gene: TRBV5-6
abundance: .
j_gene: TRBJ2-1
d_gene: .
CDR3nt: TGTGCCAGCATCAACAGGGAAGAGGAGGGCAATGAGCAGTTCTTC
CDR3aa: CASINREEEGNEQFF

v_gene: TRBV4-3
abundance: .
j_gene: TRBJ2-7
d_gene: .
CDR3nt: TGCGCCAGCAGCCAAGATAGGGGATACTACGAGCAGTACTTC
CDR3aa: CASSQDRGYYEQYF

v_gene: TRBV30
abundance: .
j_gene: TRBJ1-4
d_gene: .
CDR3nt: TGTGCCTGGAGACCGACAGCAACTAATGAAAAACTGTTTTTT
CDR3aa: CAWRPTATNEKLFF

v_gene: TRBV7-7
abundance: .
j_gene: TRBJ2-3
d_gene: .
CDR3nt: TGTGCCAGCAGCTACGGCAGGGGAGATACGCAGTATTTT
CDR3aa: CASSYGRGDTQYF

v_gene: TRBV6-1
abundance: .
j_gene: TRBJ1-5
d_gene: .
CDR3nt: TGTGCCAGCAGTGAAGCTGGGGGTCGTCAGCCCCAGCATTTT
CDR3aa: CASSEAGGRQPQHF

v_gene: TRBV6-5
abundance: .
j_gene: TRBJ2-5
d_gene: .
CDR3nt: TGTGCCAGCAGTTACTCTAGGGGAAGGGGAGAGACCCAGTACTTC
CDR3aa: CASSYSRGRGETQYF

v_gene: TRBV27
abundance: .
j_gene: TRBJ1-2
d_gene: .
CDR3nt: TGTGCCAGCAGTTTATCGCCGGGAAACTATGGCTACACCTTC
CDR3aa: CASSLSPGNYGYTF

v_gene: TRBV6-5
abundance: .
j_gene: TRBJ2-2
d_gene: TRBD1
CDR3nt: TGTGCCAGCAGTTACGAGGGGGCAGACACCGGGGAGCTGTTTTTT
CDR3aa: CASSYEGADTGELFF

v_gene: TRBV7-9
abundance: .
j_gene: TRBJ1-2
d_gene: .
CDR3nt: TGTGCCAGCAGCTTAGGTCCCGGGGGTGTTGGCTACACCTTC
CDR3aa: CASSLGPGGVGYTF

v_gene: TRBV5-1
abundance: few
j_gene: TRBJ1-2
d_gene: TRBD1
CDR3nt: TGCGCCAGCAGCTTGGCCGGGACAGTCCTTTATGGCTACACCTTC
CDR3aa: CASSLAGTVLYGYTF

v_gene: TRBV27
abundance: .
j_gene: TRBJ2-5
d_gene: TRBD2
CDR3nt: TGTGCCAGCAGTCTAAGACTAGCGGGGGAGACCCAGTACTTC
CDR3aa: CASSLRLAGETQYF

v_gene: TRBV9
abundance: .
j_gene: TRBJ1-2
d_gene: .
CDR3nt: TGTGCCAGCAGCTCAGGGGTTCGGGATGGCTACACCTTC
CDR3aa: CASSSGVRDGYTF

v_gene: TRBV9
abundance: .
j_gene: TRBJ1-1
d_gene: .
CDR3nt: TGTGCCAGCAGCGCTTCCCTGACGGGGGCGGGGAGGGAGGACACTGAAGCTTTCTTT
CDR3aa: CASSASLTGAGREDTEAFF

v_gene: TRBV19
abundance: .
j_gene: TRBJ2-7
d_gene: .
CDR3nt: TGTGCCAGTAGTCCCGGACTACCATACGAGCAGTACTTC
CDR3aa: CASSPGLPYEQYF

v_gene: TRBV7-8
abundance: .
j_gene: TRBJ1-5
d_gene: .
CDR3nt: TGTGCCAGCAGCTTAAGAGAGGGCCTCAATCAGCCCCAGCATTTT
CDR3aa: CASSLREGLNQPQHF

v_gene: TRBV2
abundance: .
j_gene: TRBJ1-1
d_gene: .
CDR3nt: TGTGCCAGCAGTCAGGGGAGGGGGATGAACACTGAAGCTTTCTTT
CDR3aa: CASSQGRGMNTEAFF

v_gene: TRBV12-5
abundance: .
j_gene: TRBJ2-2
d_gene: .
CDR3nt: TGTGCTAGTGGTTTGCCATGGAAGGGGACCGGGGAGCTGTTTTTT
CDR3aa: CASGLPWKGTGELFF

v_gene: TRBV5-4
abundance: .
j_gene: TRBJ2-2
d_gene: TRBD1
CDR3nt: TGTGCCAGCAGCTTGGACAGGGGGAGGACCGGGGAGCTGTTTTTT
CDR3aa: CASSLDRGRTGELFF

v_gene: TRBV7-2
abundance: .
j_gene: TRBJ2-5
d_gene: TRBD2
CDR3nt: TGTGCCAGCAGCCAAAGGCCCGGGGGGGTTAAGAAGACCCAGTACTTC
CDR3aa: CASSQRPGGVKKTQYF

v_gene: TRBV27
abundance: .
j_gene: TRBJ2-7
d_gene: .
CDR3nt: TGTGCCAGCAGCCTCGGTCAGGGTCCGGTCTACGAGCAGTACTTC
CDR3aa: CASSLGQGPVYEQYF